Following are 6 T cell receptor beta chains from one sample sequenced in a study of STAT3 mutations in large granular lymphocyte leukemia. Study findings and constraints: In T-cell large granular lymphocyte leukemia, about half of patients showed multiple immunodominant subclonotypes.

These receptors' antigens are unknown. Assay: immunoSEQ multiplex PCR; the TCRdb copy retains only in-frame clones and omits some. The top ten clones hold approximately 31% of a sample with approximately 15,000 clones, around 90% of them seen once. Input material: peripheral blood mononuclear cells. The receptors derive from a man between 35 and 55 years old with T-cell large granular lymphocyte leukemia. Some clones in this sample may be carry-over from other donors' samples.

This rearrangement joins TRBV10-3 to TRBJ1-6; 10 nucleotides align to TRBD1. The V and J ends lost 2 bases and 9 bases, in that order; junction bases with no gene match: 4. Looked up from germline, CDR1 is ENHRY and CDR2 is SYGVKD. The CDR3 contains 15 residues. The CDR3 DNA is TGTGCCATCAGTGAGACGGGACAGGGGAGTTCACCCCTCCACTTT. It codes for CAISETGQGSSPLHF.

This clone was picked up a small number of times. J is TRBJ2-7 and V is TRBV7-9; 9 bases align to TRBD1. CDR3 length: 16 residues. Germline CDR1 SEHNR, CDR2 FQNEAQ (reference sequence). The V segment lost 5 bases and the J segment 1 base; nucleotides outside the gene matches: 9. The CDR3 nucleotides are TGTGCCAGCAGCGCCAATACAGGGGGCGCGTCCTACGAGCAGTACTTC. Protein sequence: CASSANTGGASYEQYF.

The V call is TRBV6-5, the J call TRBJ2-6, with unresolved D. Germline V lookup: CDR1 MNHEY, CDR2 SVGAGI. Trimming shortened V by 2 bases and J by 0 bases, and 8 bases separated the two germline ends. The CDR3 covers 16 residues. The CDR3 sequence: CASSYQPRSGANVLTF. The CDR3 DNA reads TGTGCCAGCAGTTACCAGCCCCGCTCTGGGGCCAACGTCCTGACTTTC.

The chain recombines TRBV7-9 with TRBJ2-3, with D possibly being TRBD2 (6 bases). This CDR3 region has 15 residues. V gave up 4 bases and J gave up 0 bases, with 11 bases separating them. Germline V gives CDR1 SEHNR, CDR2 FQNEAQ (reference sequence). This chain's CDR3 is CASSSWGDSTDTQYF. The CDR3 nucleotides are TGTGCCAGCAGCTCCTGGGGGGATAGCACAGATACGCAGTATTTT.

V usage is TRBV15 and J usage is TRBJ1-5, with 9 bases identical to TRBD1. Germline V lookup: CDR1 LNHNV, CDR2 YYDKDF (reference sequence). There are 13 residues in the CDR3. V was pared by 8 bases and J by 4 bases, with 3 bases of the junction left unmatched. The CDR3 spells CATSQGANQPQHF. The CDR3 DNA reads TGTGCCACCTCACAGGGGGCGAATCAGCCCCAGCATTTT.

The chain carries TRBV5-6 and TRBJ1-2; D gene unclear. V lost 7 bases and J 1 base, leaving 14 bases between the germline ends. The CDR3 loop spans 14 amino acids. CDR1 is SGHDT and CDR2 is YYEEEE in the germline V gene. The CDR3 is CASEILSFNYGYTF. The CDR3 DNA is TGTGCCAGCGAGATTTTAAGCTTTAACTATGGCTACACCTTC.